The 6 T cell receptor beta chains below all came from one sample that was sequenced in a study of graft-versus-host responses after intestinal transplantation. Sequenced by immunoSEQ multiplex PCR; TCRdb stores in-frame clones only, minus some. The table shows some 46,000 clones, with roughly 94% occurring only once. The material sequenced was PBMCs, taken about 320 days after intestinal transplant. These receptors were collected from a human patient who received an intestinal transplant, so some T cells may come from the graft donor.

The chain recombines TRBV11-2 with TRBJ2-1; 10 bases fit TRBD2. The CDR3 runs 16 residues. V lost 5 bases and J lost 7; bases outside the gene matches: 11. Germline-derived CDR1 and CDR2 are SGHAT and FQNNGV. Here the CDR3 DNA reads TGTGCCAGCAGCCCGCTGGGGCTAGCGGGAGATAATGAGCAGTTCTTC. It translates to CASSPLGLAGDNEQFF.

The genes are TRBV19 and TRBJ2-5; weak D call: TRBD1 (5 bases). Matching the DNA end better, TRBJ2-7 makes the J call doubtful. Germline assignment: CDR1 LNHDA and CDR2 SQIVND (reference sequence). The CDR3 contains 13 residues. As DNA, the CDR3 is TGTGCCAGTAGTCTGCCAGGGTCCTACGAGCAGTACTTC. It translates to CASSLPGSYEQYF.

This clone was found once. The chain combines TRBV6-1 with TRBJ1-5; 9 bases match TRBD1. CDR3 length equals 14 residues. Germline loops: CDR1 MNHNS, CDR2 SASEGT. V shed 5 bases, J shed 2 bases, and the junction held 1 base outside the gene matches. DNA for the CDR3: TGTGCCAGCAGTCGGGACAGGGGCAATCAGCCCCAGCATTTT. It specifies CASSRDRGNQPQHF.

The chain employs TRBV5-1 and TRBJ2-5; 8 nucleotides line up with TRBD2. With V trimmed by 7 bases and J by 3 bases, 14 bases remained unmatched. The CDR3 has 16 residues. CDR1 and CDR2 from the germline V gene are SGHRS and YFSETQ. CDR3 DNA sequence: TGCGCCAGCTCTCTCGGGGGGGCAGACTTAAAAGAGACCCAGTACTTC. As protein: CASSLGGADLKETQYF.

V gene TRBV9 combines with J gene TRBJ1-3; D is undetermined. Per the germline V gene, CDR1 is SGDLS and CDR2 is YYNGEE. CDR3 size: 15 residues. V gave up 0 bases and J gave up 4 bases, with 11 bases separating them. The CDR3 nucleotides are TGTGCCAGCAGCGTAGGATCGGGGTCCGGAAACACCATATATTTT. Translation gives CASSVGSGSGNTIYF.

The chain has TRBV5-4 and TRBJ2-1; TRBD2 matches at 15 bases. The V segment lost 4 bases and the J segment 1 base; nucleotides outside the gene matches: 3. Germline V gene lookup returns CDR1 SGHNT and CDR2 YYREEE (reference sequence). The length of the CDR3 is 17 residues. The CDR3 DNA reads as TGTGCCAGCAGCGGACTAGCGGGGGGGATATCCTACAATGAGCAGTTCTTC. Translated, it gives CASSGLAGGISYNEQFF. The full variable domain, in which reference TRBV5-4 and TRBJ2-1 provide the parts outside the CDR3, is ETGVTQSPTHLIKTRGQQVTLRCSSQSGHNTVSWYQQALGQGPQFIFQYYREEENGRGNFPPRFSGLQFPNYSSELNVNALELDDSALYLCASSGLAGGISYNEQFFGPGTRLTVL.